This T cell receptor beta chain emerged from a study of early T cells in non-severe SARS-CoV-2 infection. This clonotype has ten or more counts. The TCR library protocol was used to attach unique molecular identifiers. These identifiers were attached to individual cDNA molecules. TCRdb fed the 5' RACE reads into MiXCR, producing one record per CDR3 protein. The table has 65,000 to 75,000 distinct CDR3 sequences, 11% seen once. Germline trimming cut 0 bases from V and 9 bases from J; bases unmatched to any gene: 5. Germline CDR1 and CDR2: SGHKS and YYEKEE (reference sequence). This CDR3 is built from 15 residues.

This clonotype was sampled from an adult who was a healthcare worker with PCR-confirmed SARS-CoV-2 infection or an uninfected control (not recorded which). Sequencing was carried out using whole blood. The rearrangement joins TRBV5-5 to TRBJ1-6; 8 bases align to TRBD1. The CDR3 DNA is TGTGCCAGCAGCTTGGAAACAGACAGGGGTTCACCCCTCCACTTT. Its translation: CASSLETDRGSPLHF.